These 10 T cell receptor beta chains were all obtained from the same sample, sequenced in a study. Cells sorted as Tregs were CD4+, CD25+ and CD127-/low. TCRdb passed the 5' RACE reads through MiXCR, listing each CDR3 protein once. The sample yields 40,000 to 55,000 distinct CDR3 sequences, 22% seen once. The sequenced sample was Tregs sorted from a lymph node. Source of these receptors: a female donor with breast cancer.

This clonotype was observed many times. V usage is TRBV7-2 and J usage is TRBJ1-1; D not resolved. The V end lost 1 base, the J end lost 1 base, and 7 bases lay between the germline ends. The germline gives CDR1 SGHTA, CDR2 FQGNSA. This CDR3 is 14 amino acids long. Here the CDR3 reads CASSLVIWNTEAFF. The CDR3, as DNA: TGTGCCAGCAGCTTAGTTATATGGAACACTGAAGCTTTCTTT.

The chain has TRBV9 and TRBJ2-2, with D perhaps TRBD1 (5 bases). This CDR3 spans 14 amino acids. Germline values: CDR1 SGDLS, CDR2 YYNGEE. V lost 0 bases and J 6 bases, leaving 9 bases between the germline ends. CDR3 sequence (DNA): TGTGCCAGCAGCGTAGTAGACAGCCCCGGGGAGCTGTTTTTT. As protein: CASSVVDSPGELFF. The full variable domain, with the rest looked up from reference TRBV9 and TRBJ2-2, is DSGVTQTPKHLITATGQRVTLRCSPRSGDLSVYWYQQSLDQGLQFLIQYYNGEERAKGNILERFSAQQFPDLHSELNLSSLELGDSALYFCASSVVDSPGELFFGEGSRLTVL.

This clonotype has a handful of counts. The rearrangement links TRBV6-6 to TRBJ1-1, with D uncertain. Trimming cost V 5 bases and J 2 bases, with 15 bases left between them. CDR1 and CDR2 from the germline V gene are MNHNY and SVGAGI (reference sequence). The CDR3 is 15 residues long. CDR3 nucleotide sequence: TGTGCCAGCAGTAAGAAAGATGTACCTAACACTGAAGCTTTCTTT. As protein: CASSKKDVPNTEAFF.

This clonotype was recorded a few times. The chain is built from TRBV27 and TRBJ1-5; D not resolved. Trimming left V 6 bases short and J 2 bases short, with 11 bases between. CDR1 MNHEY and CDR2 SMNVEV come from the germline V gene (reference sequence). The CDR3 consists of 14 residues. CDR3 in amino acids: CASSPGVGNQPQHF. CDR3 nucleotides: TGTGCCAGCAGCCCAGGAGTAGGCAATCAGCCCCAGCATTTT.

This clonotype was recorded a few times. The chain links TRBV13 to TRBJ1-4; D may be TRBD1 (5 bases). V lost 2 bases to trimming and J lost 5 bases, with 12 bases between them. CDR1 is PRHDT and CDR2 is FYEKMQ in the germline V gene (reference sequence). The CDR3 totals 15 residues. CDR3 in amino acids: CASSLYWGRNEKLFF. In nucleotides, the CDR3 is TGTGCCAGCAGCTTATACTGGGGGAGGAATGAAAAACTGTTTTTT.

This clonotype was observed many times. The chain couples TRBV7-9 to TRBJ1-3; no definite D call. V was shortened by 2 bases and J by 4 bases, with 6 bases between the two germline ends. CDR1 is SEHNR and CDR2 is FQNEAQ in the germline V gene (reference sequence). There are 13 residues in the CDR3. The CDR3 nucleotides are TGTGCCAGCAGCTTAACCGTAGGAAACACCATATATTTT. Encoded protein: CASSLTVGNTIYF.

This clonotype was found a few times. CDR3 nucleotide sequence: TGTGCCAGCAGGCTCCCGAATGCAGATACGCAGTATTTT. The encoded protein is CASRLPNADTQYF. The genes are TRBV7-9 and TRBJ2-3; no clear D gene. Germline V lookup: CDR1 SEHNR, CDR2 FQNEAQ (reference sequence). The CDR3 has 13 residues. V gave up 6 bases and J gave up 4 bases, with 11 bases separating them.

The CDR3 DNA reads TGTGCCAGCAGCGCCGGGACTAGCGGGACTTACGAGCAGTACGTC. Translating it yields CASSAGTSGTYEQYV. V is TRBV7-3 and J is TRBJ2-7; 13 bases align to TRBD2. The trim removed 5 bases at V and 4 bases at J, leaving 5 bases unmatched. This CDR3 region has 15 residues. Looked up from germline, CDR1 is SGHTA and CDR2 is FQGTGA.

Only a few counts were recorded for this clonotype. This chain links TRBV9 with TRBJ2-2, with D perhaps TRBD1 (6 bases). V lost 4 bases and J 9 bases, leaving 13 bases between the germline ends. The germline V gene encodes CDR1 SGDLS and CDR2 YYNGEE. This CDR3 is 13 amino acids long. CDR3 in amino acids: CASSPIGGWELFF. The CDR3 nucleotides read TGTGCCAGCAGCCCAATAGGGGGTTGGGAGCTGTTTTTT.

Only a few counts were recorded for this clonotype. The chain links TRBV4-1 to TRBJ1-1; TRBD1 might be the D (5 bases). The V gene lost 4 bases and the J gene lost 11 bases, with 17 bases spanning the gap. CDR1 and CDR2 from the germline V gene are MGHRA and YSYEKL. The CDR3 is 13 residues long. The CDR3 sequence: CASSLGRDIEAFF. CDR3 coding DNA: TGCGCCAGCAGCCTGGGACGTGACATTGAGGCTTTCTTT.